The 16 T cell receptor beta chains reported below all come from one sample, sequenced in a study of tumor-infiltrating lymphocytes in localized non-small cell lung cancer (dated by TCRdb to about 2021). The library came from the immunoSEQ multiplex PCR assay. Here the immuneACCESS table is served through TCRdb, limited to in-frame sequences with V and J called. Missing clones are a known gap in these copies; in checked studies unresolved V genes cover under half, and the rest lacks a known reason. The sample table holds 13,000 or so clones, of which 78% were seen once. 4.5% of the sample belongs to the ten largest clones. The sample consisted of lung tumor tissue. These receptors all stem from a human donor with non-small cell lung cancer.

This chain uses TRBV4-1 with TRBJ2-3, with D perhaps TRBD1 (6 bases). Between the trimmed V and J ends, which lost 4 bases and 1 base, there was a span of 9 bases. Germline loops: CDR1 MGHRA, CDR2 YSYEKL. The CDR3 runs 14 residues. CDR3 protein: CASSPRTGTDTQYF. The CDR3 region has the DNA TGCGCCAGCAGCCCCCGGACAGGCACAGATACGCAGTATTTT.

The rearrangement links TRBV27 to TRBJ1-2; no definite D call. Germline V CDR1 and CDR2: MNHEY, SMNVEV (reference sequence). V was shortened by 3 bases and J by 4 bases, with 21 bases between the two germline ends. The CDR3 length is 17 residues. CDR3 loop: CASSFTHLGSPVYGYTF. The CDR3 DNA is TGTGCCAGCAGTTTTACCCATTTAGGCAGTCCCGTCTATGGCTACACCTTC.

The chain recombines TRBV11-2 with TRBJ2-5; 8 nucleotides match TRBD1. This CDR3 region has 15 residues. Trimming cost V 5 bases and J 1 base; bases outside gene matches: 6. Germline CDR1 is SGHAT and CDR2 is FQNNGV. CDR3 DNA: TGTGCCAGCAGCCCCGCCGGGACAGGCCAAGAGACCCAGTACTTC. It encodes CASSPAGTGQETQYF.

A single count supports this clone. V and J are TRBV4-3 and TRBJ2-3; the D gene is possibly TRBD1 (5 bases). This CDR3 spans 16 amino acids. CDR1 LGHNA and CDR2 YSLEER come from the germline V gene. V lost 8 bases, J lost 0 bases, and 18 bases lay in between. The CDR3 nucleotides are TGCGCCAGCTCCAAGACAGCTCCACTCAGCACAGATACGCAGTATTTT. This gives the protein CASSKTAPLSTDTQYF.

The J gene is TRBJ2-2, the V gene TRBV2, with D perhaps TRBD1 (6 bases). V lost 4 bases to trimming and J lost 0 bases, with 12 bases between them. CDR3 length equals 16 residues. Germline V gene lookup returns CDR1 SNHLY and CDR2 FYNNEI. The CDR3 region is CASSVRGTTNTGELFF. CDR3 DNA: TGTGCCAGCAGTGTTAGAGGGACAACGAACACCGGGGAGCTGTTTTTT.

The chain is built from TRBV28 and TRBJ2-1; 14 bases align to TRBD2. The CDR3 is 15 amino acids. Looked up from germline, CDR1 is MDHEN and CDR2 is SYDVKM. J was trimmed by 9 bases and V by 7 bases; bases with no gene match: 8. DNA for the CDR3: TGTGCCAGCACACGGGGGACTAGCGGGAGTCTTGAGCAGTTCTTC. This sequence encodes CASTRGTSGSLEQFF.

The chain is built from TRBV27 and TRBJ1-5, with a weak D call TRBD1 (6 bases). This CDR3 has 13 amino acids. The ends were cut back, 3 bases at V and 8 bases at J, with 11 bases in the middle. Germline CDR1 MNHEY, CDR2 SMNVEV (reference sequence). The CDR3 bases are TGTGCCAGCAGTTTGAGGGAGGGGGAGCCCCAGCATTTT. Amino acids: CASSLREGEPQHF.

The gene calls are TRBV18 and TRBJ2-6, with D maybe TRBD2 (6 bases). Germline CDR1 KGHSH, CDR2 LQKENI. The germline V and J ends were trimmed by 3 bases and 0 bases, with 6 bases remaining between them. This CDR3 is built from 15 residues. The CDR3 loop is CASSPGGSGANVLTF. The DNA for the CDR3 is TGTGCCAGCTCACCCGGGGGCTCTGGGGCCAACGTCCTGACTTTC.

The genes are TRBV5-1 and TRBJ2-2, with TRBD1 identical over 7 bases. Losses at the gene ends were 4 bases for V and 3 bases for J; bases not matched to a gene: 9. The germline V gene encodes CDR1 SGHRS and CDR2 YFSETQ. CDR3 length: 16 residues. CDR3 DNA: TGCGCCAGCAGCCATTCGCGACAGGGAGACACCGGGGAGCTGTTTTTT. Amino acid sequence: CASSHSRQGDTGELFF.

The CDR3 DNA is TGTGCCAGCAGCCCAGGGATTCCAAATGGCTACACCTTC. It specifies CASSPGIPNGYTF. The J gene is TRBJ1-2, the V gene TRBV7-3; possible D gene TRBD1, 5 bases. The length of the CDR3 is 13 residues. CDR1 is SGHTA, CDR2 FQGTGA, per germline. Trimming shortened V by 5 bases and J by 6 bases, and 13 bases separated the two germline ends.

The chain recombines TRBV7-2 with TRBJ1-4; 7 positions match TRBD1. V was clipped by 5 bases and J by 7 bases; unmatched bases: 4. There are 13 residues in the CDR3. The V gene's germline CDR1 is SGHTA and CDR2 FQGNSA. Here the CDR3 reads CASSRDRSEKLFF. The CDR3 DNA sequence: TGTGCCAGCAGCCGGGACAGAAGTGAAAAACTGTTTTTT.

This clone was recorded only once. The chain links TRBV7-9 to TRBJ2-5; perhaps TRBD2 as D (6 bases). V dropped 5 bases and J dropped 5 bases, with 15 bases sitting between them. This CDR3 spans 14 amino acids. Germline V gene sequence: CDR1 SEHNR, CDR2 FQNEAQ (reference sequence). The CDR3 loop reads CASSRSGVMETQYF. In DNA, the CDR3 is TGTGCCAGCAGCCGATCGGGAGTGATGGAGACCCAGTACTTC.

Concerning this clone itself: The junction shows a germline mismatch at one end, possibly a read error. Other DNA sequences from this sample encode an identical CDR3 as well. This chain connects TRBV5-5 to TRBJ2-4, with 8 bases identical to TRBD2. This CDR3 contains 17 residues. CDR1 SGHKS and CDR2 YYEKEE come from the germline V gene (reference sequence). DNA for the CDR3: TGTGCCAGCAGCCCAATCTTATCCGGGGGGGCCAAGAACATTCAGTACTTC. It specifies CASSPILSGGAKNIQYF. Combining the CDR3 with reference TRBV5-5 and TRBJ2-4 gives the whole variable domain DAGVTQSPTHLIKTRGQQVTLRCSPISGHKSVSWYQQVLGQGPQFIFQYYEKEERGRGNFPDRFSARQFPNYSSELNVNALLLGDSALYLCASSPILSGGAKNIQYFGAGTRLSVL.

The V gene is TRBV5-1, the J gene TRBJ2-1; D call uncertain. The germline V gene encodes CDR1 SGHRS and CDR2 YFSETQ. This CDR3 region has 14 residues. The germline V and J ends were trimmed by 4 bases and 9 bases, with 17 bases remaining between them. The CDR3 region has the DNA TGCGCCAGCAGCAAGACCATGGGGTTGGGTGAGCAGTTCTTC. It translates to CASSKTMGLGEQFF.

The chain links TRBV18 to TRBJ2-7; D remains unclear. Trimming pared 4 bases from V and 2 bases from J, leaving 9 bases between. The CDR3 extends over 13 amino acids. Germline lookup yields CDR1 KGHSH and CDR2 LQKENI. Here the CDR3 reads CASSRMDPYEQYF. Here the CDR3 DNA reads TGTGCCAGCTCACGCATGGACCCCTACGAGCAGTACTTC. The whole variable domain, remainder taken from reference TRBV18 and TRBJ2-7, is NAGVMQNPRHLVRRRGQEARLRCSPMKGHSHVYWYRQLPEEGLKFMVYLQKENIIDESGMPKERFSAEFPKEGPSILRIQQVVRGDSAAYFCASSRMDPYEQYFGPGTRLTVT.

This chain links TRBV27 with TRBJ2-7, with D tentatively TRBD1 or TRBD2 (5 bases each). Looked up from germline, CDR1 is MNHEY and CDR2 is SMNVEV (reference sequence). The CDR3 spans 14 residues. Trimming cost V 5 bases and J 7 bases, with 18 bases left between them. Written as DNA, the CDR3 is TGTGCCAGCAGTCCCCTGGGGGATTCTGGGGAGCAGTACTTC. This translates into CASSPLGDSGEQYF.